Listed here is a single TCR beta chain. These data are taken from a study of blood T cell repertoires in COVID-19. Study-level background: Sites across the United States, Italy and Spain contributed samples from acute and convalescent COVID-19. T cells, B-cell-depleted T cells, or PBMCs supplied cDNA or gDNA.

The CDR3 has 14 residues. The ends lost 2 bases at V and 10 bases at J; junction bases unmatched: 4. CDR1 and CDR2 from the germline V gene are LGHDT and YNNKEL (reference sequence). Clones were read by immunoSEQ multiplex PCR, and TCRdb kept only the in-frame ones, dropping some. The sample yields some 70,000 clones, about 88% seen once. V and J are TRBV3-1 (or the pseudogene TRBV3-2) and TRBJ2-4; TRBD2 agrees at 11 bases. The sequenced material came from peripheral blood. The TCR originated in a man in his 70s with active or convalescent COVID-19. The CDR3 DNA is TGTGCCAGCAGCCAAAGGCTAGCGGGGGGTATTCAGTACTTC. It yields the protein CASSQRLAGGIQYF.